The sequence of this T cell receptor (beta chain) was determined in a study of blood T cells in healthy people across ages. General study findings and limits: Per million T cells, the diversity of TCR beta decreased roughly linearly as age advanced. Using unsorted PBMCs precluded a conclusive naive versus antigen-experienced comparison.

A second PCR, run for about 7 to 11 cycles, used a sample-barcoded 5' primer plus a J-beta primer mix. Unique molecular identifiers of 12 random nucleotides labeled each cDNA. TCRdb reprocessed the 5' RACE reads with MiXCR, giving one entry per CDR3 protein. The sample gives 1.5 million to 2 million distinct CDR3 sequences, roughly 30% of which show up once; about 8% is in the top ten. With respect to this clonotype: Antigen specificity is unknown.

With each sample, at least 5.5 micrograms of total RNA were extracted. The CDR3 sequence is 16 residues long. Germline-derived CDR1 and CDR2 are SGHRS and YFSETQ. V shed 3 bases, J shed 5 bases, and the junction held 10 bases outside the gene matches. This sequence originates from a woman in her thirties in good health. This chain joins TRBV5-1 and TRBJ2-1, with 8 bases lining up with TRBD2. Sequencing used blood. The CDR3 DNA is TGCGCCAGCAGCTATGGGGGGTCGCGGGGGGACAATGAGCAGTTCTTC. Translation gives CASSYGGSRGDNEQFF.